The rows below give T cell receptor beta chains drawn from one sample of a study of spatial heterogeneity in lung cancer. A single record per CDR3 protein comes from TCRdb applying MiXCR to the 5' RACE reads. The sample contains about 18,000 distinct CDR3 sequences, around 8% of which appear only once. Sequencing used lung tumor tissue, obtained at surgery. The receptors derive from a male donor with early-stage non-small cell lung cancer. CDR3s leave out the opening cysteine and the closing phenylalanine or tryptophan. The order of the fields is clone size, J gene, V gene, CDR3 protein. Some rows have no size entry. The others give once, few or many, or a class for an expanded clone.

many | TRBJ1-1 | TRBV5-5 | ASSANTGVNTEAF
many | TRBJ2-1 | TRBV5-6 | ASSSDRGSEQF
once | TRBJ1-5 | TRBV7-6 | ASSLEWGRGQPQH
many | TRBJ1-3 | TRBV4-2 | ASSLAFGGNTIY
many | TRBJ1-1 | TRBV12-3/TRBV12-4 | ASSLARGVAEAF
many | TRBJ1-6 | TRBV12-3/TRBV12-4 | ASSLDGAGANSPLH
few | TRBJ1-1 | TRBV2 | ASSEEALNTEAF
few | TRBJ1-2 | TRBV13 | ASRGTEDYGYT
many | TRBJ1-2 | TRBV30 | AWTGMRYNYGYT
NA | TRBJ2-7 | TRBV20-1 | SAIGGSDEQY
NA | TRBJ2-7 | TRBV27 | ASSLGTGDAYEQY
NA | TRBJ1-6 | TRBV7-2 | ASSLPGSYNSPLH
many | TRBJ2-1 | TRBV9 | ASNGGDSYNEQF
many | TRBJ1-1 | TRBV5-1 | ASTLGGGDTEAF
many | TRBJ1-6 | TRBV2 | ASSESVPPLH
few | TRBJ2-7 | TRBV18 | ASSPGAGSVEQY
many | TRBJ1-6 | TRBV6-2/TRBV6-3 | ASEGEISSPLH
NA | TRBJ2-2 | TRBV5-1 | ASSEGSNTGELF
medium-sized | TRBJ2-7 | TRBV20-1 | SARAGTGEYEQY
many | TRBJ1-3 | TRBV12-3/TRBV12-4 | ASSLGAAGNTIY
NA | TRBJ2-6 | TRBV11-2 | ASSSARTVTAGANVLT
many | TRBJ2-1 | TRBV24-1 | ATSDFRGTYNEQF
NA | TRBJ1-4 | TRBV6-5 | ASRPGLVPNEKLF
many | TRBJ1-1 | TRBV4-3 | ASSHDRANTEAF
many | TRBJ1-1 | TRBV7-2 | ASSRSDTEAF
many | TRBJ1-4 | TRBV7-2 | ASSLGVNEKLF
many | TRBJ1-5 | TRBV10-2 | ASSGGGSNQPQH
NA | TRBJ2-3 | TRBV20-1 | SASQGRADTQY
few | TRBJ1-1 | TRBV5-1 | ASSLVQSEAF
many | TRBJ1-5 | TRBV30 | AWRTPDRGPPSNQPQH
many | TRBJ2-1 | TRBV10-1 | ASSGGGGLNEQF
few | TRBJ2-7 | TRBV7-6 | ASSLGTRREQY
many | TRBJ1-2 | TRBV7-9 | ASSPTPRGNGYT
many | TRBJ2-2 | TRBV5-6 | ASSLVATGELF
few | TRBJ2-7 | TRBV7-2 | ASSLGFSPSYEQY
many | TRBJ2-3 | TRBV5-1 | ASTLESSTDTQY
NA | TRBJ2-2 | TRBV7-3 | ASRGGSANTGELF
many | TRBJ2-5 | TRBV9 | ASSLRGTGTNLETQY
many | TRBJ1-5 | TRBV4-1 | ASSQEAVPRGGQPQH
many | TRBJ1-5 | TRBV6-5 | ASSSGQRDQPQH
once | TRBJ2-5 | TRBV5-1 | ASSAPGLAEETQY
medium-sized | TRBJ1-2 | TRBV7-9 | ASSSQGLANYGYT
medium-sized | TRBJ1-6 | TRBV9 | ASSVGGGGNRGLTPLH
medium-sized | TRBJ1-1 | TRBV20-1 | SARADAEAF
NA | TRBJ2-4 | TRBV7-9 | ASSSDRTEPGIQY
medium-sized | TRBJ1-2 | TRBV10-3 | AISQAQGGYGYT